The T cell receptor (beta chain) described here comes from a study of CD8+CD57+ T cells in acquired aplastic anemia. CDR3 and TCR beta VDJ profiling relied on genomic DNA as the template. Each CDR3 protein is one row after TCRdb ran MiXCR on the reads. The table has roughly 260,000 distinct CDR3 sequences, approximately 45% seen once. At least ten counts were recorded for this clonotype. Between the trimmed V and J ends, which lost 5 bases and 1 base, there was a span of 8 bases. The CDR3 loop spans 13 amino acids. All sequencing subjects had displayed CD8+CD57+ cell expansion on flow cytometry. The sequence derives from a human donor with aplastic anemia. The rearrangement links TRBV12-3 or TRBV12-4 to TRBJ1-1; no clear D gene. Specimen: sorted CD4+, CD8+, or CD8+CD57+ T cells (not recorded which) from PBMCs. CDR3 loop: CASSVIRNTEAFF. The DNA of the CDR3 is TGTGCCAGCAGTGTTATACGGAACACTGAAGCTTTCTTT.